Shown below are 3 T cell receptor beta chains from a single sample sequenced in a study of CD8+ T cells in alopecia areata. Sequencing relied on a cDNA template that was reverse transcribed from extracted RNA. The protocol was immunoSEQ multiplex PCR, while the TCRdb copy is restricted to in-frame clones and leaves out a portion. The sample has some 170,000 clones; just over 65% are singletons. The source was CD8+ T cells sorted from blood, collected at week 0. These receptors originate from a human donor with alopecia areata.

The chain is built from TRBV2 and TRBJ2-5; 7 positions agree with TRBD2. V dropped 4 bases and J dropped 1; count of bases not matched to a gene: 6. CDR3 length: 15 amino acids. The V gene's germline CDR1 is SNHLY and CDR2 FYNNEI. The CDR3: CASSGAGEIQETQYF. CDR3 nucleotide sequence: TGTGCCAGCAGTGGGGCGGGGGAGATCCAAGAGACCCAGTACTTC.

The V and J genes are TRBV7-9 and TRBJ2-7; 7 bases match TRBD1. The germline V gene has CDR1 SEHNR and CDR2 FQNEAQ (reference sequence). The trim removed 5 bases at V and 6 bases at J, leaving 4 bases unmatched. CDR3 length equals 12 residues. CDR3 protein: CASSLTGLEQYF. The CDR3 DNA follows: TGTGCCAGCAGCCTGACAGGGCTCGAGCAGTACTTC.

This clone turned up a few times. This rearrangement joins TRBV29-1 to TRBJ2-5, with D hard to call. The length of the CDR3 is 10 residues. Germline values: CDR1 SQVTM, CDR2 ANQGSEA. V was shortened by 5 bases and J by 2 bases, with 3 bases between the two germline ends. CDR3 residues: CSVQQETQYF. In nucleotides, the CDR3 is TGCAGCGTTCAGCAAGAGACCCAGTACTTC.